These T cell receptor beta chains were read from a single sample in a study of radiation and T cells in renal cell carcinoma. Libraries were prepared by immunoSEQ multiplex PCR; TCRdb keeps only in-frame clonotypes and omits some of them. Of over 30,000 clones in the sample, 81% are singletons; the top ten hold roughly 30%. The sample here was blood, taken from a patient whose treatment included radiotherapy and nephrectomy. Receptor source: a man in his sixties with renal cell carcinoma. Each CDR3 is given with its conserved first and last residue. D genes are given only for firm matches. Not all rows give a size; the values are once, few, many and, for expanded clones, a class.

>TRBV5-1|-|TRBJ2-7|-
CASSPFGGYEQYF
TGCGCCAGCAGCCCCTTTGGTGGGTACGAGCAGTACTTC
>TRBV19|-|TRBJ2-2|-
CASSKSVDSQYTGELFF
TGTGCCAGTAGTAAGTCGGTCGACAGCCAATACACCGGGGAGCTGTTTTTT
>TRBV9|-|TRBJ2-3|TRBD1
CASSPRGTGTDTQYF
TGTGCCAGCAGCCCTCGAGGGACAGGCACAGATACGCAGTATTTT
>TRBV6-5|-|TRBJ2-7|-
CASSYGQGSTYEQYF
TGTGCCAGCAGTTACGGGCAGGGGAGTACCTACGAGCAGTACTTC
>TRBV30|-|TRBJ2-7|-
CAWKDGGYEQYF
TGTGCCTGGAAGGATGGGGGGTACGAGCAGTACTTC
>TRBV2|-|TRBJ2-7|-
CASRGGDSPYEQYF
TGTGCCAGCAGGGGGGGCGACTCGCCCTACGAGCAGTACTTC
>TRBV13|few|TRBJ2-1|TRBD2
CASSLRGTSGSFF
TGTGCCAGCAGCTTAAGGGGAACTAGCGGGAGTTTCTTC
>TRBV5-6|-|TRBJ2-7|-
CASSLGWRPYEQYF
TGTGCCAGCAGCTTGGGTTGGAGGCCCTACGAGCAGTACTTC
>TRBV27|-|TRBJ2-1|-
CATQLNSPLFWSSYNEQFF
TGTGCCACCCAGTTAAACTCGCCTCTATTTTGGAGCTCCTACAATGAGCAGTTCTTC
>TRBV2|-|TRBJ2-7|-
CASGSSYEQYF
TGTGCCAGCGGGAGCTCCTACGAGCAGTACTTC
>TRBV30|few|TRBJ1-2|-
CAWKADRSYGYTF
TGTGCCTGGAAGGCAGACAGGTCCTATGGCTACACCTTC
>TRBV5-6|-|TRBJ1-2|TRBD1
CASGGQGDNYGYTF
TGTGCCAGCGGCGGACAGGGAGATAACTATGGCTACACCTTC
>TRBV5-1|few|TRBJ2-7|-
CASSLGGEQYF
TGCGCCAGCAGCTTGGGGGGCGAGCAGTACTTC
>TRBV10-2|-|TRBJ1-1|-
CASSEYNTEAFF
TGCGCCAGCAGTGAGTACAACACTGAAGCTTTCTTT
>TRBV23-1|once|TRBJ2-4|TRBD2
CASSHTGGKLAKNIQYF
TGCGCCAGCAGTCACACGGGAGGTAAATTAGCCAAAAACATTCAGTACTTC
>TRBV6-5|-|TRBJ2-2|TRBD1
CASSSGQGVGPGELFF
TGTGCCAGCAGTTCGGGACAGGGGGTTGGTCCCGGGGAGCTGTTTTTT
>TRBV19|-|TRBJ1-2|TRBD1
CASSAEGARGYTF
TGTGCCAGTAGTGCGGAGGGGGCGAGGGGCTACACCTTC